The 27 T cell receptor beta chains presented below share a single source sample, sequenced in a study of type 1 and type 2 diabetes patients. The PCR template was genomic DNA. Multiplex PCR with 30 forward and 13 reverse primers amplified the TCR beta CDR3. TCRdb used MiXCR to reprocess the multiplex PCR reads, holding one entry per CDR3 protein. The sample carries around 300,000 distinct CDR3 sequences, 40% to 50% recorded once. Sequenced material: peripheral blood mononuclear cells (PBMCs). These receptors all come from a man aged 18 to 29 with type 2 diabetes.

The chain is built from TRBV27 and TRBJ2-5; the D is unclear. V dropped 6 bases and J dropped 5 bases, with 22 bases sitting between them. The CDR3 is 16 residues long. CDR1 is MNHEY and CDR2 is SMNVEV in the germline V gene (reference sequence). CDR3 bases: TGTGCCAGCAGGATAAGTTCGGGCCTCAATAGTGAGACCCAGTACTTC. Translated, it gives CASRISSGLNSETQYF.

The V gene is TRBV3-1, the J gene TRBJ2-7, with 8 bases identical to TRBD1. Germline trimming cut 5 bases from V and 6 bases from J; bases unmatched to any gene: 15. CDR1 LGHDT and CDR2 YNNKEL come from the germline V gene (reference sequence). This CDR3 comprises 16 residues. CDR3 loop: CASSTQTGTGNSEQYF. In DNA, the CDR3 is TGTGCCAGCAGCACACAAACCGGGACAGGTAACTCCGAGCAGTACTTC.

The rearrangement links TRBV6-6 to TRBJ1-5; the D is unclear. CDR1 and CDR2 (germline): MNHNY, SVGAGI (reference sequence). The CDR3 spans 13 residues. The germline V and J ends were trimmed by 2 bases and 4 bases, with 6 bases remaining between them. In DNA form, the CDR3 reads TGTGCCAGCAGTTACCCAGGAAATCAGCCCCAGCATTTT. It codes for CASSYPGNQPQHF.

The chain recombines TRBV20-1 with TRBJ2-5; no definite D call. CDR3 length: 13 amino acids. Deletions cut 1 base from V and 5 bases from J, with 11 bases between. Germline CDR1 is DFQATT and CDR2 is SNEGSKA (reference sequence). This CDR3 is CSARVRQAETQYF. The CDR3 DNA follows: TGCAGTGCTAGAGTTAGGCAGGCCGAGACCCAGTACTTC.

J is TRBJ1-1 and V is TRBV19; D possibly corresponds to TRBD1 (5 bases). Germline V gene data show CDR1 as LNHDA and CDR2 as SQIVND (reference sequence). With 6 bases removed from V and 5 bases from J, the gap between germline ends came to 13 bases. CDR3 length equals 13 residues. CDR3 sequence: CASSSGRWTEAFF. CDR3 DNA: TGTGCCAGTAGCTCGGGACGATGGACTGAAGCTTTCTTT.

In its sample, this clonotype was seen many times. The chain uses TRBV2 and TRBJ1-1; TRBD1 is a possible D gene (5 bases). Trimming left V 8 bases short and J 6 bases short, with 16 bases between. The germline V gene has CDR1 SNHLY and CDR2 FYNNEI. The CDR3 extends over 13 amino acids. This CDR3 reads CASSPTRGAEAFF. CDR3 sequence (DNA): TGTGCCAGCTCGCCTACACGGGGCGCTGAAGCTTTCTTT.

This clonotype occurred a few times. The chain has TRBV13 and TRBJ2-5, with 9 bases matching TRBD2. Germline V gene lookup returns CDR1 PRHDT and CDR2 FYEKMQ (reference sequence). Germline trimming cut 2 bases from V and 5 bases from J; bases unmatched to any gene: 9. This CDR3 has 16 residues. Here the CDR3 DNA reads TGTGCCAGCAGCTTACTTAGCGGGAGAAGCCCCGAGACCCAGTACTTC. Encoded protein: CASSLLSGRSPETQYF.

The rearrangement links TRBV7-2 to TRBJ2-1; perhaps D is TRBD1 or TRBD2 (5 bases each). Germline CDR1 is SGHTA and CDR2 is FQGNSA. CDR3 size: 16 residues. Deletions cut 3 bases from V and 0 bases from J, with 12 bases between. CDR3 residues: CASSFQGANSYNEQFF. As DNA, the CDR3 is TGTGCCAGCAGCTTTCAGGGAGCTAACTCCTACAATGAGCAGTTCTTC.

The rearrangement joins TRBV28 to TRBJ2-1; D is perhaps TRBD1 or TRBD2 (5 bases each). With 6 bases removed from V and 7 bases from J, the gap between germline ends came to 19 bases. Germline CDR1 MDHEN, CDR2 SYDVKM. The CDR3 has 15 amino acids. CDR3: CASSYKPGPGNEQFF. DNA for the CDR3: TGTGCCAGCAGCTACAAGCCGGGACCTGGAAATGAGCAGTTCTTC.

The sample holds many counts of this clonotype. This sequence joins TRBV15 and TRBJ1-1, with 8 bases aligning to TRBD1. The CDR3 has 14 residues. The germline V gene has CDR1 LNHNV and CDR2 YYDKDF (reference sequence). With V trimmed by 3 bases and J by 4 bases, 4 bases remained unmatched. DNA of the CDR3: TGTGCCACCAGCAGCAGGGGGCGCGGCACTGAAGCTTTCTTT. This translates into CATSSRGRGTEAFF.

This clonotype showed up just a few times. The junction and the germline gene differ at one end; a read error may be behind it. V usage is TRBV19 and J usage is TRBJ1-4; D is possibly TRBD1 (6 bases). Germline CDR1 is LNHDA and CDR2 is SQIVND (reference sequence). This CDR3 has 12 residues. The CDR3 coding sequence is TGCAACCACAGGGAGGGGCATGAAAAACTGTTTTTT. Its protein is CNHREGHEKLFF.

Written as DNA, the CDR3 is TGTGCCAGCAGCCCACCTGGAACGGGGGTCCGAACTGAAGCTTTCTTT. It codes for CASSPPGTGVRTEAFF. The chain has TRBV7-3 and TRBJ1-1; a possible D gene is TRBD1 (5 bases). CDR1 and CDR2 from the germline V gene are SGHTA and FQGTGA. The V end lost 5 bases, the J end lost 5 bases, and 21 bases lay between the germline ends. This CDR3 is built from 16 residues.

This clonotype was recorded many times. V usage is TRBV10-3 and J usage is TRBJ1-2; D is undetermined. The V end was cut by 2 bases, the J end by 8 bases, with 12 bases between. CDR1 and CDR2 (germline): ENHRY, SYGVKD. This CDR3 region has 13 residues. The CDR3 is CAISEKEGSGYTF. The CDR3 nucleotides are TGTGCCATCAGTGAGAAGGAAGGCTCCGGCTACACCTTC.

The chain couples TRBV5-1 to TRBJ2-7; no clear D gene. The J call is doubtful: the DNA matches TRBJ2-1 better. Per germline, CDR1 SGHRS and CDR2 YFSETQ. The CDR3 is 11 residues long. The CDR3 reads CASSLLVEQFF. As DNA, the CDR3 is TGCGCCAGCAGCTTGCTAGTGGAGCAGTTCTTC.

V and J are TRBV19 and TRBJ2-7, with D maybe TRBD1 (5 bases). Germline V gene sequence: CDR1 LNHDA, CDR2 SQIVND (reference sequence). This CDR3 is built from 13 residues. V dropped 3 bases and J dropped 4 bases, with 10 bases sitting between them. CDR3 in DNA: TGTGCCAGTAGTATTAAGCCAGGGTACGAGCAGTACTTC. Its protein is CASSIKPGYEQYF. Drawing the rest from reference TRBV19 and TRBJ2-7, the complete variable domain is DGGITQSPKYLFRKEGQNVTLSCEQNLNHDAMYWYRQDPGQGLRLIYYSQIVNDFQKGDIAEGYSVSREKKESFPLTVTSAQKNPTAFYLCASSIKPGYEQYFGPGTRLTVT.

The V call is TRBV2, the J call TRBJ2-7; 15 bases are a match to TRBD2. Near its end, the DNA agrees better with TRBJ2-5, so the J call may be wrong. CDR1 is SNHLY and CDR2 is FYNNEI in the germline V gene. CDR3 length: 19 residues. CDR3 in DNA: TGTGCCAGCAATGTAGGGGGGTGGACTAGCGGGAGGGTTCGAGAGACCCAGTACTTC. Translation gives CASNVGGWTSGRVRETQYF.

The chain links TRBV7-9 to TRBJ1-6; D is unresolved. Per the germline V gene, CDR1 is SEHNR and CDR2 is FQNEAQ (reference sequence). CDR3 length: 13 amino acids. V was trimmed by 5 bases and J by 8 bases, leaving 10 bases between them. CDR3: CASSLTDDSPLHF. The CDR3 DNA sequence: TGTGCCAGCAGCCTCACTGACGATTCACCCCTCCACTTT.

The CDR3 DNA sequence: TGTGCCAGCAGCTCCATGGGAGTAAAGAGGGGCTATGGCTACACCTTC. The encoded protein is CASSSMGVKRGYGYTF. This sequence joins TRBV7-2 and TRBJ1-2, with TRBD1 as a possible D gene (5 bases). The CDR3 totals 16 residues. Germline lookup yields CDR1 SGHTA and CDR2 FQGNSA. V dropped 4 bases and J dropped 4 bases, with 19 bases sitting between them. Full variable domain (rest looked up from reference TRBV7-2 and TRBJ1-2): GAGVSQSPSNKVTEKGKDVELRCDPISGHTALYWYRQSLGQGLEFLIYFQGNSAPDKSGLPSDRFSAERTGGSVSTLTIQRTQQEDSAVYLCASSSMGVKRGYGYTFGSGTRLTVV.

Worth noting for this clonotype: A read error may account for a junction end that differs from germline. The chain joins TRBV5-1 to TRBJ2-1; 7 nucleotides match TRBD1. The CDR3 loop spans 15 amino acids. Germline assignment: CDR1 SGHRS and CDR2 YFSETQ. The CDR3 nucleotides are TGTGCCAGCAGTAGTAGACAGGGACCCTACAATGAGCAGTTCTTC. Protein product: CASSSRQGPYNEQFF.

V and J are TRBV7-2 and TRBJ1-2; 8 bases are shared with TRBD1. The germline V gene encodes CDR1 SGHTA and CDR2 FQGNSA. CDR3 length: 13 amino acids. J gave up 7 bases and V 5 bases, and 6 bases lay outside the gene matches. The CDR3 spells CASSQDRVAGYTF. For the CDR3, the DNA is TGTGCCAGCAGCCAGGACAGGGTTGCTGGCTACACCTTC.

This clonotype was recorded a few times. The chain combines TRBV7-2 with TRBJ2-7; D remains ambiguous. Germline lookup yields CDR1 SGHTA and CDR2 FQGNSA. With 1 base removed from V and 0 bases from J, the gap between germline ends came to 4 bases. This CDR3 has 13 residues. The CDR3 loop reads CASSLDISYEQYF. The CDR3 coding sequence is TGTGCCAGCAGCTTAGACATCTCCTACGAGCAGTACTTC.

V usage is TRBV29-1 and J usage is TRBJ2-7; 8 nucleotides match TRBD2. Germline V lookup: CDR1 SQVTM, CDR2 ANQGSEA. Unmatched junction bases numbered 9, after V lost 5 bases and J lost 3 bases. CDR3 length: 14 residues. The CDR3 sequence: CSVIPGGMNYEQYF. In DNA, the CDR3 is TGCAGCGTTATCCCGGGAGGGATGAACTACGAGCAGTACTTC.

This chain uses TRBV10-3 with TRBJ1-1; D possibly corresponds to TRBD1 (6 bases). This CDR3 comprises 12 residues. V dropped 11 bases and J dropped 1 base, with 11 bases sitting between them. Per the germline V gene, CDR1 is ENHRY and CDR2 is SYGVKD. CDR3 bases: TGTGCCGTACAGGGAAAGAACACTGAAGCTTTCTTT. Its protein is CAVQGKNTEAFF.

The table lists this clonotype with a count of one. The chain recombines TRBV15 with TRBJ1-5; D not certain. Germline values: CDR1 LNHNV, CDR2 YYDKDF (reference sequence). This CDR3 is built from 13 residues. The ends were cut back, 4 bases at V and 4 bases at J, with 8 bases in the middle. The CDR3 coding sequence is TGTGCCACCAGCACAAAAGAGAATCAGCCCCAGCATTTT. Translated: CATSTKENQPQHF. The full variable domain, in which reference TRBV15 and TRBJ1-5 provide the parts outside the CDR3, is DAMVIQNPRYQVTQFGKPVTLSCSQTLNHNVMYWYQQKSSQAPKLLFHYYDKDFNNEADTPDNFQSRRPNTSFCFLDIRSPGLGDTAMYLCATSTKENQPQHFGDGTRLSIL.

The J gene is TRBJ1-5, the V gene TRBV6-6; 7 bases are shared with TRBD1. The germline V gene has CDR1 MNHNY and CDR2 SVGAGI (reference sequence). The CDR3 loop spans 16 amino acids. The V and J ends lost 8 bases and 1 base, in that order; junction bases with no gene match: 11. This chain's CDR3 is CASSQTGPGSNQPQHF. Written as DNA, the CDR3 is TGTGCCAGCTCCCAGACAGGGCCAGGGAGCAATCAGCCCCAGCATTTT.

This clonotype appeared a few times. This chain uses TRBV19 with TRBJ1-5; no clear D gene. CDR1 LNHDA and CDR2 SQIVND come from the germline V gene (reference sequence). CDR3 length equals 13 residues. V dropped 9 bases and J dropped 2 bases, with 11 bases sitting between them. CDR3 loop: CASGGEGNQPQHF. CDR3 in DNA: TGTGCCAGCGGCGGGGAGGGCAATCAGCCCCAGCATTTT.

The CDR3, as DNA: TGTGCCACCAGCAGAGATAAGCGAAACACCGGGGAGCTGTTTTTT. Its translation is CATSRDKRNTGELFF. The V and J genes are TRBV15 and TRBJ2-2; D gene unclear. In germline, CDR1 is LNHNV, CDR2 YYDKDF (reference sequence). V lost 0 bases to trimming and J lost 2 bases, with 7 bases between them. The length of the CDR3 is 15 residues.